Each of the 20 T cell receptor beta chains below was sequenced from the same sample in a study of cytomegalovirus exposure and HLA in healthy donors. Primers for the PCR totalled 60 Vbeta and 13 Jbeta. Generated by immunoSEQ multiplex PCR, the TCRdb table keeps only in-frame clones and is missing some. The repertoire holds about 300,000 clones, 86% seen once, with approximately 4.3% in the top ten. Material for sequencing was PBMCs. Receptor source: a man aged 35 to 55 in good health and CMV-seropositive.

The CDR3 DNA sequence: TGTGCCAGCAGCGCGGGGCTTACCACCTACGAGCAGTACTTC. It yields the protein CASSAGLTTYEQYF. The J gene is TRBJ2-7, the V gene TRBV5-4; possible D gene TRBD2, 6 bases. V lost 4 bases and J lost 2, with 13 bases in between. The CDR3 is 14 residues long. Germline CDR1 and CDR2: SGHNT and YYREEE (reference sequence).

CDR3 in amino acids: CASSPGSGNTGELFF. For the CDR3, the DNA is TGTGCCAGCTCACCAGGTAGCGGGAACACCGGGGAGCTGTTTTTT. This rearrangement joins TRBV18 to TRBJ2-2; D possibly corresponds to TRBD2 (6 bases). This CDR3 comprises 15 residues. Between the trimmed V and J ends, which lost 2 bases and 1 base, there was a span of 8 bases. The germline V gene encodes CDR1 KGHSH and CDR2 LQKENI. The whole variable domain, remainder taken from reference TRBV18 and TRBJ2-2, is NAGVMQNPRHLVRRRGQEARLRCSPMKGHSHVYWYRQLPEEGLKFMVYLQKENIIDESGMPKERFSAEFPKEGPSILRIQQVVRGDSAAYFCASSPGSGNTGELFFGEGSRLTVL.

This clone was seen a handful of times. The V and J genes are TRBV5-6 and TRBJ2-1, with 10 bases fitting TRBD1. The junction had 9 bases not matched to a gene; V was cut back by 1 base and J by 8 bases. The germline V gene has CDR1 SGHDT and CDR2 YYEEEE. The CDR3 consists of 16 residues. CDR3: CASSLYGTGVSDEQFF. In nucleotides, the CDR3 is TGTGCCAGCAGCTTGTACGGGACAGGGGTCAGCGATGAGCAGTTCTTC.

CDR3 protein: CASSPGRGVPYEQYF. CDR3 sequence (DNA): TGTGCCAGCTCACCAGGCAGGGGAGTTCCCTACGAGCAGTACTTC. This chain links TRBV18 with TRBJ2-7; a weak D match, TRBD1 (6 bases). The V end lost 2 bases, the J end lost 2 bases, and 13 bases lay between the germline ends. The CDR3 contains 15 residues. Germline loops: CDR1 KGHSH, CDR2 LQKENI.

The gene calls are TRBV10-3 and TRBJ2-3, with TRBD1 matching 10 bases. Unmatched junction bases numbered 4, after V lost 6 bases and J lost 4 bases. This CDR3 is 14 amino acids long. CDR1 ENHRY and CDR2 SYGVKD come from the germline V gene. The CDR3, as DNA: TGTGCCATCAGGGAGACAGGGGGCCCAGATACGCAGTATTTT. Amino acid sequence: CAIRETGGPDTQYF.

The chain employs TRBV21-1 and TRBJ2-4; the table's D call of TRBD2 was not tested on the DNA. TRBV21-1 represents a pseudogene. CDR3 size: 16 residues. CDR3 sequence: CASLSPREEVKNIQYF. The DNA for the CDR3 is TGTGCCAGTCTCTCCCCGAGGGAGGAAGTCAAAAACATTCAGTACTTC.

The rearrangement joins TRBV4-3 to TRBJ2-7; 8 nucleotides line up with TRBD2. Germline V gene lookup returns CDR1 LGHNA and CDR2 YSLEER. The trim removed 1 base at V and 4 bases at J, leaving 12 bases unmatched. The CDR3 sequence is 17 residues long. CDR3 amino acids: CASSQAYSGRILYEQYF. In DNA, the CDR3 is TGCGCCAGCAGCCAAGCGTACAGCGGGAGAATTCTGTACGAGCAGTACTTC.

This chain connects TRBV5-4 to TRBJ2-1, with D uncertain. Looked up from germline, CDR1 is SGHNT and CDR2 is YYREEE (reference sequence). The germline V and J ends were trimmed by 4 bases and 0 bases, with 8 bases remaining between them. The length of the CDR3 is 14 residues. In DNA form, the CDR3 reads TGTGCCAGCAGCGACACGAGCTCCTACAATGAGCAGTTCTTC. It codes for CASSDTSSYNEQFF.

The rearrangement joins TRBV2 to TRBJ2-2; no definite D call. The CDR3 has 13 residues. The V and J ends lost 2 bases and 6 bases respectively, with 7 bases between them. In germline, CDR1 is SNHLY, CDR2 FYNNEI. For the CDR3, the DNA is TGTGCCAGCAGTGAACCGACTGCCGGGGAGCTGTTTTTT. It encodes CASSEPTAGELFF.

The chain joins TRBV6-6 to TRBJ2-4; 8 nucleotides line up with TRBD1. J was trimmed by 6 bases and V by 6 bases; bases with no gene match: 13. The CDR3 contains 16 residues. Germline V gene lookup returns CDR1 MNHNY and CDR2 SVGAGI (reference sequence). CDR3 amino acids: CASSLLFRGQGNIQYF. The DNA for the CDR3 is TGTGCCAGCAGCCTACTATTCAGGGGGCAGGGAAACATTCAGTACTTC.

CDR3 sequence: CASSHVQGGTEAFF. The CDR3 coding sequence is TGTGCCAGCAGCCACGTACAAGGGGGCACTGAAGCTTTCTTT. The chain carries TRBV5-4 and TRBJ1-1, with D possibly TRBD1 on 6 matching bases. The V and J ends lost 4 bases and 4 bases respectively, with 14 bases between them. The CDR3 loop spans 14 amino acids. Germline CDR1 is SGHNT and CDR2 is YYREEE (reference sequence).

V and J are TRBV5-1 and TRBJ2-3, with TRBD2 matching over 10 bases. The CDR3 covers 16 residues. Germline CDR1 is SGHRS and CDR2 is YFSETQ. V trimming: 2 bases; J trimming: 6 bases; junction bases outside the gene matches: 9. The chain's CDR3 is CASSFMLAGVRDTQYF. CDR3 nucleotides: TGCGCCAGCAGCTTTATGCTAGCGGGAGTGAGGGATACGCAGTATTTT.

V usage is TRBV7-3 and J usage is TRBJ2-3, with TRBD2 identical over 12 bases. The CDR3 extends over 21 amino acids. The germline V gene encodes CDR1 SGHTA and CDR2 FQGTGA. Germline trimming cut 1 base from V and 4 bases from J; bases unmatched to any gene: 18. CDR3 protein: CASSLNPGLAGPSEGPDTQYF. CDR3 nucleotide sequence: TGTGCCAGCAGCTTAAACCCGGGACTAGCGGGCCCCTCTGAGGGTCCAGATACGCAGTATTTT.

The chain couples TRBV2 to TRBJ2-5; 10 positions agree with TRBD2. The end of the DNA fits TRBJ2-7 better, so the J call may be wrong. The CDR3 runs 15 residues. Germline CDR1 and CDR2: SNHLY and FYNNEI. CDR3 amino acids: CASSGRGAGGSEQYF. Here the CDR3 DNA reads TGTGCCAGCAGTGGTCGAGGAGCGGGAGGGAGCGAGCAGTACTTC.

The V and J genes are TRBV2 and TRBJ2-7, with a tentative D call TRBD1 (6 bases). This CDR3 comprises 15 residues. V lost 6 bases to trimming and J lost 2 bases, with 17 bases between them. Germline V gene sequence: CDR1 SNHLY, CDR2 FYNNEI. DNA for the CDR3: TGTGCCAGCAGGACACAGGGTTCTGCCACCTACGAGCAGTACTTC. It codes for CASRTQGSATYEQYF. Full variable domain (outside the CDR3, taken from reference TRBV2 and TRBJ2-7): EPEVTQTPSHQVTQMGQEVILRCVPISNHLYFYWYRQILGQKVEFLVSFYNNEISEKSEIFDDQFSVERPDGSNFTLKIRSTKLEDSAMYFCASRTQGSATYEQYFGPGTRLTVT.

The chain is built from TRBV5-4 and TRBJ2-1, with TRBD1 as a possible D gene (5 bases). CDR1 and CDR2 (germline): SGHNT, YYREEE (reference sequence). Trimming took 0 bases from V and 4 from J, leaving 17 bases between them. This CDR3 comprises 17 residues. CDR3 protein: CASSLGMGIDSYNEQFF. CDR3 in DNA: TGTGCCAGCAGCTTGGGTATGGGAATTGACAGTTACAATGAGCAGTTCTTC.

This clone occurred a few times. The chain recombines TRBV7-6 with TRBJ2-2; D unclear. From germline, CDR1 is SGHVS and CDR2 FNYEAQ. This CDR3 comprises 15 residues. The germline V and J ends were trimmed by 6 bases and 6 bases, with 17 bases remaining between them. As DNA, the CDR3 is TGTGCCAGCAGTTCCCGACTCGGGTCGGCCGGGGAGCTGTTTTTT. Translation: CASSSRLGSAGELFF.

V is TRBV7-2 and J is TRBJ2-3; the match to TRBD2 covers 10 bases. This CDR3 comprises 16 residues. The V gene's germline CDR1 is SGHTA and CDR2 FQGNSA. Losses at the gene ends were 5 bases for V and 0 bases for J; bases not matched to a gene: 5. CDR3 coding DNA: TGTGCCAGCAGCCCCAGGACTAGCGGAAGCACAGATACGCAGTATTTT. It translates to CASSPRTSGSTDTQYF.

The rearrangement uses TRBV9 and TRBJ1-5; 9 bases map to TRBD1. J gave up 4 bases and V 4 bases, and 6 bases lay outside the gene matches. The CDR3 covers 15 residues. The germline CDR1 and CDR2 sequences are SGDLS and YYNGEE. CDR3 in amino acids: CASSMGQGGNQPQHF. The DNA of the CDR3 is TGTGCCAGCAGCATGGGACAGGGTGGAAATCAGCCCCAGCATTTT.

Of note for this clone: One end of the junction is discordant with germline, which a read error may explain. The chain is built from TRBV7-9 and TRBJ1-4; possibly TRBD1 for D (5 bases). Germline V gene lookup returns CDR1 SEHNR and CDR2 FQNEAQ (reference sequence). The CDR3 sequence is 14 residues long. The CDR3, as DNA: TGTGCCAGCAGCTTAGTAGGGGTTAATGGAAAACTGTTTTTT. Translating it yields CASSLVGVNGKLFF.